The 18 T cell receptor beta chains listed next were all sequenced from one sample in a study of blood T cell repertoires in COVID-19. The protocol was immunoSEQ multiplex PCR, while the TCRdb copy is restricted to in-frame clones and leaves out a portion. Here the sample spans 12,000 or so clones, 90% being singletons. The sequenced sample was peripheral blood. The receptors shown here come from a man aged 70-80 years with active COVID-19.

This chain connects TRBV18 to TRBJ1-2, with TRBD1 identical over 8 bases. V was pared by 3 bases and J by 4 bases, with 13 bases of the junction left unmatched. The CDR3 has 17 amino acids. The germline V gene has CDR1 KGHSH and CDR2 LQKENI. The CDR3: CASSPSTSGTGVYGYTF. CDR3 nucleotides: TGTGCCAGCTCACCCTCAACCTCGGGGACAGGAGTCTATGGCTACACCTTC.

This chain links TRBV9 with TRBJ2-3; TRBD2 matches at 7 bases. From germline, CDR1 is SGDLS and CDR2 YYNGEE. The CDR3 has 15 residues. Trimming cost V 6 bases and J 2 bases; bases outside gene matches: 9. The CDR3 loop reads CASIRAGLFTDTQYF. In DNA, the CDR3 is TGTGCCAGCATCCGAGCGGGATTGTTCACAGATACGCAGTATTTT.

The V gene is TRBV4-1, the J gene TRBJ2-5, with D possibly matching TRBD1 (5 bases). CDR1 and CDR2 from the germline V gene are MGHRA and YSYEKL. The CDR3 covers 15 residues. V was pared by 2 bases and J by 1 base, with 11 bases between. CDR3 sequence: CASSQPQEIQETQYF. The CDR3 DNA sequence: TGCGCCAGCAGCCAACCACAGGAAATCCAAGAGACCCAGTACTTC.

The V call is TRBV15, the J call TRBJ2-5; D is unresolved. Germline CDR1 reads LNHNV; CDR2 reads YYDKDF (reference sequence). There are 16 residues in the CDR3. V lost 1 base and J lost 2, with 14 bases in between. The CDR3 DNA reads TGTGCCACCAGCAGAGCAGTTACCGCACCGCAAGAGACCCAGTACTTC. Translating gives CATSRAVTAPQETQYF. The full variable domain, rest sourced from reference TRBV15 and TRBJ2-5, is DAMVIQNPRYQVTQFGKPVTLSCSQTLNHNVMYWYQQKSSQAPKLLFHYYDKDFNNEADTPDNFQSRRPNTSFCFLDIRSPGLGDTAMYLCATSRAVTAPQETQYFGPGTRLLVL.

The V call is TRBV6-4, the J call TRBJ2-3, with TRBD1 matching over 8 bases. Looked up from germline, CDR1 is MRHNA and CDR2 is SNTAGT. This CDR3 region has 13 residues. J lost 4 bases, V lost 10 bases, and 7 bases had no gene match. The CDR3 coding sequence is TGTGCCACCAGGACAGGGTCGGCAGATACGCAGTATTTT. This sequence encodes CATRTGSADTQYF.

This clone came up once. The chain joins TRBV6-5 to TRBJ1-3; D is uncertain. Germline-derived CDR1 and CDR2 are MNHEY and SVGAGI. The CDR3 runs to 14 residues. V gave up 4 bases and J gave up 4 bases, with 11 bases separating them. DNA of the CDR3: TGTGCCAGCAGTTCCCCGGGTTCAGGAAACACCATATATTTT. Translated: CASSSPGSGNTIYF.

The genes are TRBV4-1 and TRBJ2-3; 8 positions match TRBD2. The CDR3 totals 17 residues. Germline trimming cut 5 bases from V and 6 bases from J; bases unmatched to any gene: 16. Germline assignment: CDR1 MGHRA and CDR2 YSYEKL. The CDR3 region has the DNA TGCGCCAGCAGCAGCCCCGCCCGAGCGGGAGTGGAGGATACGCAGTATTTT. It is translated as CASSSPARAGVEDTQYF.

In its sample, this clone was seen a few times. The rearrangement joins TRBV7-9 to TRBJ1-2; TRBD1 matches 8 bases. Per germline, CDR1 SEHNR and CDR2 FQNEAQ (reference sequence). Germline trimming cut 5 bases from V and 4 bases from J; bases unmatched to any gene: 9. This CDR3 spans 15 amino acids. CDR3 sequence: CASSMTGALSYGYTF. The CDR3 DNA reads as TGTGCCAGCAGCATGACAGGGGCCTTGAGCTATGGCTACACCTTC. The full variable domain, in which reference TRBV7-9 and TRBJ1-2 provide the parts outside the CDR3, is DTGVSQNPRHKITKRGQNVTFRCDPISEHNRLYWYRQTLGQGPEFLTYFQNEAQLEKSRLLSDRFSAERPKGSFSTLEIQRTEQGDSAMYLCASSMTGALSYGYTFGSGTRLTVV.

The chain joins TRBV28 to TRBJ1-6; the D is unclear. The V end was cut by 2 bases, the J end by 9 bases, with 11 bases between. Germline V gene sequence: CDR1 MDHEN, CDR2 SYDVKM. The CDR3 is 14 amino acids. The CDR3 DNA follows: TGTGCCAGCAGTTTAGCCCCCACGAGTTCACCCCTCCACTTT. Translation: CASSLAPTSSPLHF.

This sequence joins TRBV5-1 and TRBJ1-2, with TRBD1 identical over 8 bases. The CDR3 extends over 13 amino acids. V dropped 4 bases and J dropped 8; count of bases not matched to a gene: 7. Looked up from germline, CDR1 is SGHRS and CDR2 is YFSETQ. Here the CDR3 reads CASSPGGQEGYTF. The CDR3, as DNA: TGCGCCAGCAGCCCGGGGGGACAGGAGGGCTACACCTTC.

The J gene is TRBJ2-5, the V gene TRBV14; 13 bases map to TRBD2. CDR3 length: 19 amino acids. Trimming at V came to 4 bases and at J to 4 bases, leaving 15 bases not matched to a gene. Germline CDR1 reads SGHDN; CDR2 reads FVKESK. CDR3 DNA sequence: TGTGCCAGCAGCCTCGGCTGGACTAGCGGGAGTTGGGGCCCAGAGACCCAGTACTTC. This translates into CASSLGWTSGSWGPETQYF.

This chain links TRBV3-1 (or the pseudogene TRBV3-2) with TRBJ1-5; D may be TRBD1 (5 bases). The CDR3 runs to 15 residues. V dropped 2 bases and J dropped 2 bases, with 10 bases sitting between them. Per germline, CDR1 LGHDT and CDR2 YNNKEL (reference sequence). CDR3 bases: TGTGCCAGCAGCCAACGGGGGTCAGGCAATCAGCCCCAGCATTTT. Protein: CASSQRGSGNQPQHF.

This chain uses TRBV9 with TRBJ2-2, with a possible D match to TRBD1 (6 bases). The CDR3 runs to 14 residues. The V end lost 3 bases, the J end lost 2 bases, and 8 bases lay between the germline ends. The germline V gene encodes CDR1 SGDLS and CDR2 YYNGEE. The CDR3 here is CASSEQGNTGELFF. CDR3 DNA sequence: TGTGCCAGCAGCGAACAGGGCAACACCGGGGAGCTGTTTTTT.

The chain links TRBV7-2 to TRBJ1-5; weak D call: TRBD1 (6 bases). The germline V gene encodes CDR1 SGHTA and CDR2 FQGNSA. This CDR3 comprises 16 residues. Trimming shortened V by 6 bases and J by 3 bases, and 18 bases separated the two germline ends. In nucleotides, the CDR3 is TGTGCCAGCAGTGTAAACAGGGCACTCTTCAATCAGCCCCAGCATTTT. Its protein product is CASSVNRALFNQPQHF.

This clone was seen a handful of times. The gene calls are TRBV5-8 and TRBJ2-6, with D tentatively TRBD1 (5 bases). Germline V lookup: CDR1 SGHTS, CDR2 YDEGEE. CDR3 length equals 18 residues. V was clipped by 2 bases and J by 0 bases, with 15 bases between them. Here the CDR3 reads CASSLQRTSYSGANVLTF. CDR3 nucleotide sequence: TGTGCCAGCAGCTTACAACGGACATCTTACTCTGGGGCCAACGTCCTGACTTTC. The variable domain in full, completed from reference TRBV5-8 and TRBJ2-6, reads EAGVTQSPTHLIKTRGQQATLRCSPISGHTSVYWYQQALGLGLQFLLWYDEGEERNRGNFPPRFSGRQFPNYSSELNVNALELEDSALYLCASSLQRTSYSGANVLTFGAGSRLTVL.

The chain employs TRBV7-3 and TRBJ2-1; D gene uncertain. The V end lost 4 bases, the J end lost 0 bases, and 10 bases lay between the germline ends. This CDR3 spans 15 amino acids. Germline V gives CDR1 SGHTA, CDR2 FQGTGA. The CDR3 loop is CASSSTATSYNEQFF. For the CDR3, the DNA is TGTGCCAGCAGCTCCACAGCAACCTCCTACAATGAGCAGTTCTTC.

The chain uses TRBV4-2 and TRBJ1-1; TRBD1 might be the D (5 bases). There are 16 residues in the CDR3. Germline CDR1 is LGHNA and CDR2 is YNFKEQ. The ends were cut back, 0 bases at V and 4 bases at J, with 15 bases in the middle. The CDR3 here is CASSQEPAVGGTEAFF. CDR3 DNA sequence: TGTGCCAGCAGCCAAGAGCCTGCGGTGGGGGGCACTGAAGCTTTCTTT.

This clone appeared a single time. The chain links TRBV6-2 or TRBV6-3 to TRBJ2-7, with D maybe TRBD2 (5 bases). CDR1 is MNHEY, CDR2 SVGEGT, per germline. Trimming pared 5 bases from V and 5 bases from J, leaving 10 bases between. The CDR3 has 12 amino acids. CDR3 nucleotides: TGTGCCAGCAGTGGCCGGGATCACGAGCAGTACTTC. This gives the protein CASSGRDHEQYF.